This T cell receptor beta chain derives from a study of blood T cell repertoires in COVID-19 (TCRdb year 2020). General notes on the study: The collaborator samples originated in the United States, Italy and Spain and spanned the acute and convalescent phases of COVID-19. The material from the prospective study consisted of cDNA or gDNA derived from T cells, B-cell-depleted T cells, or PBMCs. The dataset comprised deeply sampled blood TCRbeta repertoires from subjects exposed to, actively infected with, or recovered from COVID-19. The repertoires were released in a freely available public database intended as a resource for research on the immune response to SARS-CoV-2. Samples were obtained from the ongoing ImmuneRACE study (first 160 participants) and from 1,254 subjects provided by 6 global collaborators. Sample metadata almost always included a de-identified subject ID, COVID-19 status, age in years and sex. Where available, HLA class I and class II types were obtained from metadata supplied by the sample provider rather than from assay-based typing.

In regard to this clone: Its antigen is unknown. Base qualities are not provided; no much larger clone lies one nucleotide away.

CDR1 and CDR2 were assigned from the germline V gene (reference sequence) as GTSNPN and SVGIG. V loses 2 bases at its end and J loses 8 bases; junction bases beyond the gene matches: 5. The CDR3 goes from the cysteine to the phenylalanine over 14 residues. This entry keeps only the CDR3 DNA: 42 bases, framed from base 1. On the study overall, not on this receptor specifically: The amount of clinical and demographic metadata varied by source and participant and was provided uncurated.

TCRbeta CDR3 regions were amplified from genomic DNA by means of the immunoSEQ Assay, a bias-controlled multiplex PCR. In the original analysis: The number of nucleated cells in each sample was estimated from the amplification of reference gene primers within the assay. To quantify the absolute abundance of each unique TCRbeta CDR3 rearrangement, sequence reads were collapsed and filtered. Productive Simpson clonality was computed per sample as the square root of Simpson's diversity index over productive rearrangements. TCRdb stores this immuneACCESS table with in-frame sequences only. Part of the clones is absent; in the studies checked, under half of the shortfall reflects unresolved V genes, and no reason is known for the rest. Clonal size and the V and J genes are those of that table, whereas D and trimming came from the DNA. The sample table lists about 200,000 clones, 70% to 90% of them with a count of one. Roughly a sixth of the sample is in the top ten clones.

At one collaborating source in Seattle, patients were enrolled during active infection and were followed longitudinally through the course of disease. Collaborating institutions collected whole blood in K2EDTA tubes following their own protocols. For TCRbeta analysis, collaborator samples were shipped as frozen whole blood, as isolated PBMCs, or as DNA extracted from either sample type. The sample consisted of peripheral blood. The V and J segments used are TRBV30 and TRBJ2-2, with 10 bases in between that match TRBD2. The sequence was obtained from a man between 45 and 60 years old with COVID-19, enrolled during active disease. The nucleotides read TGTGCCTGGAGTTCAGCGGGAGGGCCGGGGGAGCTGTTTTTT. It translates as CAWSSAGGPGELFF.